Listed below are T cell receptor beta chains from one sample, sequenced in a study of T cells in Graves' hyperthyroidism and ophthalmopathy. TCRdb re-analysed the multiplex PCR reads in MiXCR, keeping a single row per CDR3 protein. The table records approximately 400,000 distinct CDR3 sequences, more than 20% of them present only once. The material sequenced was blood. Receptor source: a man aged 50-59 years with Graves' hyperthyroidism. Both conserved end residues are part of each CDR3. A D gene is named only where the DNA matches it firmly. Where a row states a size, it is once, few, many or the class of an expanded clone; other rows omit it.

cdr3_length	clone_size	j_call	v_call	d_call	cdr3_nt	cdr3_aa
16	few	TRBJ1-4	TRBV4-1	-	TGCGCCAGCAGCCAGCCTCCTCGGGGAACTAATGAAAAACTGTTTTTT	CASSQPPRGTNEKLFF
14	-	TRBJ2-7	TRBV28	TRBD2	TGTGCCAGCAGTCCCAGGCTAGCGGATTACGAGCAGTACTTC	CASSPRLADYEQYF
14	-	TRBJ2-4	TRBV3-1	TRBD2	TGTGCCAGCAGCCTTCGGACTAGTCAAAACATTCAGTACTTC	CASSLRTSQNIQYF
15	-	TRBJ2-2	TRBV28	TRBD2	TGTGCCAGCAGAATACTAGCGTCGAACACCGGGGAGCTGTTTTTT	CASRILASNTGELFF
14	many	TRBJ1-1	TRBV30	TRBD1	TGTGCCTGGAGGGGACAGGGGATTGGCACTGAAGCTTTCTTT	CAWRGQGIGTEAFF
13	few	TRBJ1-1	TRBV30	-	TGTGCCTGGAGTGTTAATCGGAACACTGAAGCTTTCTTT	CAWSVNRNTEAFF
12	-	TRBJ1-2	TRBV27	-	TGTGCCAGCAGTTTTGGGGGTACGGGCTACACCTTC	CASSFGGTGYTF
15	many	TRBJ2-7	TRBV4-1	TRBD1	TGCGCCAGCAGCCAAGTCGATGACAGGGTCTACGAGCAGTACTTC	CASSQVDDRVYEQYF
15	-	TRBJ2-4	TRBV27	TRBD1	TGTGCCAGCAGTCTAACGGGACAGAGAAAAAACATTCAGTACTTC	CASSLTGQRKNIQYF
14	few	TRBJ1-2	TRBV2	TRBD1	TGTGCCAGCAGGGCAGGACAGGGCAATTATGGCTACACCTTC	CASRAGQGNYGYTF
15	few	TRBJ2-5	TRBV28	-	TGTGCCAGCAGTCTGTACACAGGGTCCCAAGAGACCCAGTACTTC	CASSLYTGSQETQYF
15	few	TRBJ2-3	TRBV7-6	-	TGTGCCAGCAGCTTAGAAGGGGGTTTGACAGATACGCAGTATTTT	CASSLEGGLTDTQYF
14	-	TRBJ2-3	TRBV5-1	-	TGCGCCAGCAGCTTGGTTCTACTTACAGATACGCAGTATTTT	CASSLVLLTDTQYF
14	-	TRBJ2-1	TRBV5-1	-	TGCGCCAGCAGACCGGGACCGCTTTTGGGTGAGCAGTTCTTC	CASRPGPLLGEQFF
18	many	TRBJ2-2	TRBV6-2/TRBV6-3	-	TGTGCCAGCAGCCCCCCACTGTGGGGAGGACTGAACACCGGAGAGCTGTTTTTT	CASSPPLWGGLNTGELFF
16	few	TRBJ1-1	TRBV7-2	-	TGTGCCAGCAGCTTTCAGGCGGTCAGGAGGAACACTGAAGCTTTCTTT	CASSFQAVRRNTEAFF
16	many	TRBJ2-6	TRBV28	-	TGTGCCACTGGCGGCAGGCGGCGCTCTGGGGCCAACGTCCTGACTTTC	CATGGRRRSGANVLTF
16	few	TRBJ1-1	TRBV18	TRBD1	TGTGCCAGCTCACCCGGACAGGGGGCGAGCACTACTGAAGCTTTCTTT	CASSPGQGASTTEAFF
14	few	TRBJ2-3	TRBV7-6	-	TGTGCCAGCAGCTTTGGGGTTAATCCGGATACGCAGTATTTT	CASSFGVNPDTQYF
13	-	TRBJ1-2	TRBV16	-	TGTGCCAGCAGCCTGGACCGGGGGACGGGCTACACCTTC	CASSLDRGTGYTF
15	many	TRBJ2-7	TRBV6-5	TRBD2	TGTGCCAGCAGTGTACCGGGGGGGCTTATCTACGAGCAGTACTTC	CASSVPGGLIYEQYF
15	-	TRBJ2-7	TRBV29-1	TRBD1	TGCAGCGTTGAAGAGGCGGGACAGGGGGCCTACGAGCAGTACTTC	CSVEEAGQGAYEQYF
15	-	TRBJ2-5	TRBV28	-	TGTGCCAGCAGTTTATGGGGCCTAGGGACGGAGACCCAGTACTTC	CASSLWGLGTETQYF
16	-	TRBJ1-4	TRBV4-1	-	TGCGCCAGCAGCCAAGATACTGCCCGCAGGGGTGAAAAACTGTTTTTT	CASSQDTARRGEKLFF
14	few	TRBJ1-6	TRBV28	TRBD1	TGTGCCAGCAGTTTGCAGGGGGGAAGCTCACCCCTCCACTTT	CASSLQGGSSPLHF
15	few	TRBJ2-6	TRBV5-1	-	TGCGCCAGCAGCTTGGTCCCACGGGGGGCCAACGTCCTGACTTTC	CASSLVPRGANVLTF
12	-	TRBJ2-3	TRBV2	-	TGTGCCAGCCGGGACGAGCCTGATACGCAGTATTTT	CASRDEPDTQYF
12	-	TRBJ1-2	TRBV6-1	-	TGTGCCAGCAGTGAAGGGGTATCAGGCTACACCTTC	CASSEGVSGYTF
13	-	TRBJ1-3	TRBV30	-	TGTGCCTCGACGCTGGACTCTGGAAACACCATATATTTT	CASTLDSGNTIYF
15	many	TRBJ1-2	TRBV3-1	-	TGTGCCAGCAGCCAAGGGACAGATCCCCCGAGGGGCTACACCTTC	CASSQGTDPPRGYTF
14	many	TRBJ1-2	TRBV30	TRBD1	TGTGCCTGGAGACTGGGACAGGGGGCCTATGGCTACACCTTC	CAWRLGQGAYGYTF
13	many	TRBJ1-1	TRBV10-3	-	TGTGCCATCAGTGGCATGTCGGACACTGAAGCTTTCTTT	CAISGMSDTEAFF
14	few	TRBJ1-2	TRBV4-1	-	TGCGCCAGCAGCCCGGGATCTCCTCGAGATGGCTACACCTTC	CASSPGSPRDGYTF
16	-	TRBJ1-5	TRBV27	TRBD1	TGTGCCAGCAGTTTATCCGGGACAGGGGGCGGTCAGCCCCAGCATTTT	CASSLSGTGGGQPQHF
14	-	TRBJ2-2	TRBV6-2/TRBV6-3	-	TGTGCCAGCAGTTACTCGATAGACACCGGGGAGCTGTTTTTT	CASSYSIDTGELFF
12	-	TRBJ2-2	TRBV27	-	TGTGCCAGCAGTATTACCACCGGGGAGCTGTTTTTT	CASSITTGELFF
14	few	TRBJ2-5	TRBV5-5	TRBD2	TGTGCCAGCAGCTTAGGGACTAGATGGGAGACCCAGTACTTC	CASSLGTRWETQYF
17	many	TRBJ2-3	TRBV27	TRBD2	TGTGCCAGCAGTTTCGGAGCGGGAGGGCCCTCGTTTGATACGCAGTATTTT	CASSFGAGGPSFDTQYF
14	-	TRBJ2-1	TRBV5-1	-	TGCGCCAGCAGCTTGGAACCACCCTACAATGAGCAGTTCTTC	CASSLEPPYNEQFF
15	few	TRBJ2-7	TRBV12-3/TRBV12-4	-	TGTGCCAGCAGTTTTGGGTCAGGGCACTCCTACGAGCAGTACTTC	CASSFGSGHSYEQYF
15	many	TRBJ1-1	TRBV12-3/TRBV12-4	TRBD1	TGTGCCAGCAGTTTCCCGGGACAGGGGAACACTGAAGCTTTCTTT	CASSFPGQGNTEAFF
12	-	TRBJ1-5	TRBV6-2/TRBV6-3	-	TGTGCCAGCGGGCCGATCAATCAGCCCCAGCATTTT	CASGPINQPQHF
13	few	TRBJ2-1	TRBV19	TRBD1	TGTGCCACACAGGGGTCCTCCTACAATGAGCAGTTCTTC	CATQGSSYNEQFF
16	few	TRBJ2-1	TRBV2	TRBD1	TGTGCCAGCACCGTCGAGGGGGCGGGTATTAGTAGTGAGCAGTTCTTC	CASTVEGAGISSEQFF